The 20 T cell receptor beta chains below all came from one sample that was sequenced in a study of blood T cell repertoires in COVID-19. Assay: immunoSEQ multiplex PCR; the TCRdb copy retains only in-frame clones and omits some. The sample includes 200,000 to 250,000 clones, 84% of them seen just once. The sequencing sample was made of peripheral blood. These receptors were taken from a woman aged 80 or older with active or convalescent COVID-19.

This chain connects TRBV7-3 to TRBJ1-3; D remains unclear. In germline, CDR1 is SGHTA, CDR2 FQGTGA. CDR3 size: 16 residues. V dropped 2 bases and J dropped 1 base, with 12 bases sitting between them. The CDR3 DNA reads as TGTGCCAGCAGCTTATCACCGGGTGTTTCTGGAAACACCATATATTTT. Protein sequence: CASSLSPGVSGNTIYF.

J is TRBJ2-5 and V is TRBV7-9, with 13 positions matching TRBD2. Germline CDR1 SEHNR, CDR2 FQNEAQ (reference sequence). Trimming cost V 5 bases and J 1 base; bases outside gene matches: 4. This CDR3 region has 16 residues. The CDR3 coding sequence is TGTGCCAGCAGCCGCGGACTAGCGGGGGCCCAAGAGACCCAGTACTTC. Residues: CASSRGLAGAQETQYF.

The CDR3 loop is CASSLSGRGLDTQYF. The CDR3 DNA sequence: TGTGCCAGCAGTTTATCGGGCAGGGGGCTTGATACGCAGTATTTT. The chain recombines TRBV27 with TRBJ2-3; 8 positions match TRBD1. The germline CDR1 and CDR2 sequences are MNHEY and SMNVEV (reference sequence). The CDR3 consists of 15 residues. The V gene end was trimmed by 0 bases and the J gene end by 6 bases; junction bases not matched to a gene: 5.

The gene calls are TRBV6-1 and TRBJ2-1; 11 positions match TRBD2. This CDR3 comprises 16 residues. The V gene's germline CDR1 is MNHNS and CDR2 SASEGT. V lost 4 bases to trimming and J lost 7 bases; unmatched junction nucleotides: 9. In DNA form, the CDR3 reads TGTGCCAGCAGTGCCCCTAGCGGGGGGTCGGGAAATGAGCAGTTCTTC. This sequence encodes CASSAPSGGSGNEQFF.

This clone was recorded only once. CDR3 DNA: TGTGCCAGCAGCTTAGTTTTGGCGGGAGGGCCCGCAGATACGCAGTATTTT. Its translation: CASSLVLAGGPADTQYF. The chain employs TRBV11-2 and TRBJ2-3, with 9 nucleotides matching TRBD2. The CDR3 totals 17 residues. V trimming: 1 base; J trimming: 4 bases; junction bases outside the gene matches: 9. The germline CDR1 and CDR2 sequences are SGHAT and FQNNGV.

This chain connects TRBV5-4 to TRBJ1-1; 10 bases map to TRBD1. Germline V gene sequence: CDR1 SGHNT, CDR2 YYREEE (reference sequence). CDR3 length: 15 residues. V gave up 4 bases and J gave up 2 bases; unmatched junction bases: 5. CDR3 DNA sequence: TGTGCCAGCAGCCCTCGGACAGGGGGAAACACTGAAGCTTTCTTT. This translates into CASSPRTGGNTEAFF.

The rearrangement links TRBV6-2 or TRBV6-3 to TRBJ2-1, with TRBD2 identical over 10 bases. From germline, CDR1 is MNHEY and CDR2 SVGEGT. After removal of 5 bases from V and 8 bases from J, the junction contained 12 bases not matched to a gene. The CDR3 is 16 amino acids. The CDR3 region is CASSRRKVAGGDEQFF. DNA for the CDR3: TGTGCCAGCAGTAGGCGGAAGGTAGCGGGAGGTGATGAGCAGTTCTTC.

The chain employs TRBV12-3 or TRBV12-4 and TRBJ1-5; D not certain. The V gene lost 6 bases and the J gene lost 5 bases, with 8 bases spanning the gap. This CDR3 region has 12 residues. CDR3 amino acids: CASSLSYQPQHF. DNA of the CDR3: TGTGCCAGCAGCCTCAGTTATCAGCCCCAGCATTTT.

This sequence joins TRBV5-3 and TRBJ2-3; D possibly corresponds to TRBD1 (6 bases). TRBV5-3 is treated as an ORF (open reading frame) with a function not yet certain. The germline V and J ends were trimmed by 2 bases and 2 bases, with 18 bases remaining between them. This CDR3 spans 17 amino acids. The CDR3, as DNA: TGTGCCAGAAGCTTATGCCATGGGGACACCAACACAGATACGCAGTATTTT. Translated, it gives CARSLCHGDTNTDTQYF.

The J gene is TRBJ2-6, the V gene TRBV27; D gene uncertain. The germline V and J ends were trimmed by 5 bases and 2 bases, with 10 bases remaining between them. Germline loops: CDR1 MNHEY, CDR2 SMNVEV (reference sequence). The CDR3 sequence is 15 residues long. As DNA, the CDR3 is TGTGCCAGCAGTCCGTCCCCTCCTGGGGCCAACGTCCTGACTTTC. It yields the protein CASSPSPPGANVLTF. The complete variable domain, with remaining parts taken from reference TRBV27 and TRBJ2-6, reads EAQVTQNPRYLITVTGKKLTVTCSQNMNHEYMSWYRQDPGLGLRQIYYSMNVEVTDKGDVPEGYKVSRKEKRNFPLILESPSPNQTSLYFCASSPSPPGANVLTFGAGSRLTVL.

The chain employs TRBV7-9 and TRBJ1-1, with D unresolved. CDR1 is SEHNR, CDR2 FQNEAQ, per germline (reference sequence). This CDR3 has 15 residues. V was shortened by 1 base and J by 0 bases, with 9 bases between the two germline ends. The CDR3 nucleotides read TGTGCCAGCAGCTTAGGATTAGTCATGAACACTGAAGCTTTCTTT. It codes for CASSLGLVMNTEAFF. The full variable domain, its missing parts supplied by reference TRBV7-9 and TRBJ1-1, is DTGVSQNPRHKITKRGQNVTFRCDPISEHNRLYWYRQTLGQGPEFLTYFQNEAQLEKSRLLSDRFSAERPKGSFSTLEIQRTEQGDSAMYLCASSLGLVMNTEAFFGQGTRLTVV.

The chain couples TRBV4-2 to TRBJ2-7; TRBD1 is a possible D gene (5 bases). CDR3 size: 14 residues. Per the germline V gene, CDR1 is LGHNA and CDR2 is YNFKEQ. With 4 bases removed from V and 3 bases from J, the gap between germline ends came to 13 bases. CDR3 in amino acids: CASSPDRFVYEQYF. As DNA, the CDR3 is TGTGCCAGCAGCCCAGACAGATTCGTCTACGAGCAGTACTTC.

There are a few counts of this clone. J is TRBJ1-1 and V is TRBV6-6, with a possible D match to TRBD1 (6 bases). V was cut by 7 bases and J by 5 bases, with 17 bases left in between. The CDR3 spans 14 residues. Germline V lookup: CDR1 MNHNY, CDR2 SVGAGI (reference sequence). The CDR3 loop is CASNQGGSSTEAFF. The DNA of the CDR3 is TGTGCCAGCAATCAAGGGGGATCTTCAACTGAAGCTTTCTTT.

The chain recombines TRBV6-5 with TRBJ2-7, with TRBD1 identical over 7 bases. The V gene end was trimmed by 6 bases and the J gene end by 0 bases; junction bases not matched to a gene: 8. CDR3 size: 15 residues. CDR1 is MNHEY, CDR2 SVGAGI, per germline. The CDR3 spells CASRHRDSDSYEQYF. CDR3 nucleotides: TGTGCCAGCAGACACCGGGACAGTGACTCCTACGAGCAGTACTTC.

The gene calls are TRBV11-3 and TRBJ2-3, with unresolved D. The CDR3 consists of 14 residues. Germline V gene lookup returns CDR1 SGHNT and CDR2 YENEEA. Between the trimmed V and J ends, which lost 7 bases and 0 bases, there was a span of 11 bases. The CDR3 loop is CASTRSASTDTQYF. In DNA form, the CDR3 reads TGTGCCAGCACCCGCAGCGCTAGCACAGATACGCAGTATTTT.

This clone was detected once. The chain employs TRBV7-2 and TRBJ1-5, with 10 bases lining up with TRBD1. Germline lookup yields CDR1 SGHTA and CDR2 FQGNSA. With 5 bases clipped from V and 5 bases from J, the junction kept 3 bases outside the gene matches. This CDR3 contains 14 residues. The CDR3 DNA reads TGTGCCAGCAGCCGGGACAGGGGCTATCAGCCCCAGCATTTT. The encoded protein is CASSRDRGYQPQHF. The full variable domain, completed using reference TRBV7-2 and TRBJ1-5, is GAGVSQSPSNKVTEKGKDVELRCDPISGHTALYWYRQSLGQGLEFLIYFQGNSAPDKSGLPSDRFSAERTGGSVSTLTIQRTQQEDSAVYLCASSRDRGYQPQHFGDGTRLSIL.

V gene TRBV3-1 (or the pseudogene TRBV3-2) combines with J gene TRBJ2-5; TRBD2 matches at 7 bases. The V and J ends lost 5 bases and 5 bases, in that order; junction bases with no gene match: 8. The CDR3 loop spans 14 amino acids. CDR1 is LGHDT, CDR2 YNNKEL, per germline (reference sequence). The CDR3 sequence is CASSSGNGGETQYF. The CDR3 bases are TGTGCCAGCAGCTCGGGTAACGGGGGGGAGACCCAGTACTTC.

The chain carries TRBV6-6 and TRBJ1-1; D may be TRBD1 (6 bases). This CDR3 spans 15 amino acids. Germline V gene data show CDR1 as MNHNY and CDR2 as SVGAGI (reference sequence). V dropped 2 bases and J dropped 4 bases, with 14 bases sitting between them. The CDR3 protein is CASSYPWRGGTEAFF. CDR3 sequence (DNA): TGTGCCAGCAGTTACCCGTGGAGGGGGGGCACTGAAGCTTTCTTT.

The V and J genes are TRBV12-3 or TRBV12-4 and TRBJ2-1, with D hard to call. V gave up 7 bases and J gave up 10 bases, with 14 bases separating them. This CDR3 has 12 amino acids. The DNA of the CDR3 is TGTGCCAGCACCTATACTCTCAAGGAGCAGTTCTTC. The encoded protein is CASTYTLKEQFF.

In this sample, this clone turned up a few times. The V and J genes are TRBV30 and TRBJ2-7; TRBD2 agrees at 8 bases. The CDR3 runs to 15 residues. Germline CDR1 and CDR2: GTSNPN and SVGIG (reference sequence). Trimming cost V 4 bases and J 3 bases; bases outside gene matches: 11. In DNA form, the CDR3 reads TGTGCCTGGACCATAAGCGGGAGTGCTCGCTACGAGCAGTACTTC. Translated, it gives CAWTISGSARYEQYF. Using reference TRBV30 and TRBJ2-7 for the parts outside the CDR3, the full variable domain is SQTIHQWPATLVQPVGSPLSLECTVEGTSNPNLYWYRQAAGRGLQLLFYSVGIGQISSEVPQNLSASRPQDRQFILSSKKLLLSDSGFYLCAWTISGSARYEQYFGPGTRLTVT.